The rows below give T cell receptor beta chains drawn from one sample of a study of cytomegalovirus exposure and HLA in healthy donors. The method was immunoSEQ multiplex PCR; TCRdb's version includes in-frame clones alone and lacks a portion of them. The sample lists about 200,000 clones, 81% seen once, with 3.4% in the top ten. The sample was PBMCs. These receptors all come from a man aged 35 to 55 in good health and CMV-seropositive. The CDR3 runs from the conserved cysteine through the conserved F or W. The order of the fields is J gene, D gene, clone size, V gene, CDR3 protein, CDR3 DNA. A D gene is named only where the DNA matches it firmly. Size is omitted from some rows. Given values are once, few, many or a class for expanded clones.

TRBJ2-2 TRBD2 once TRBV28 CASSPTIAGAAGELFF TGTGCCAGCAGCCCCACTATAGCGGGAGCCGCCGGGGAGCTGTTTTTT
TRBJ1-2 . . TRBV13 CASSPFAVHGYTF TGTGCCAGCAGCCCTTTTGCGGTCCACGGCTACACCTTC
TRBJ2-1 . . TRBV18 CASSPQAGPNEQFF TGTGCCAGCTCACCACAGGCGGGGCCCAATGAGCAGTTCTTC
TRBJ2-5 TRBD2 . TRBV6-5 CASSGTSGETQYF TGTGCCAGCAGCGGGACTAGCGGAGAGACCCAGTACTTC
TRBJ2-1 . . TRBV28 CASSPMGPRNEQFF TGTGCCAGCAGCCCTATGGGCCCTCGGAATGAGCAGTTCTTC
TRBJ1-1 TRBD1 . TRBV2 CASSPRDRANTEAFF TGTGCCAGCAGCCCCCGGGACAGGGCAAACACTGAAGCTTTCTTT
TRBJ2-1 . . TRBV5-6 CASFLFGGITYNEQFF TGTGCCAGCTTCCTGTTTGGGGGGATTACCTACAATGAGCAGTTCTTC
TRBJ1-1 TRBD1 . TRBV28 CASSLGGAIQGLVAEAFF TGTGCCAGCAGTTTAGGGGGCGCTATACAGGGGTTGGTGGCTGAAGCTTTCTTT
TRBJ2-7 . . TRBV19 CASSRPGTYEQYF TGTGCCAGTTCCCGGCCGGGGACCTACGAGCAGTACTTC
TRBJ2-7 TRBD2 . TRBV5-1 CASSPPSGSAHEQYF TGCGCCAGCAGCCCGCCTAGCGGGAGTGCCCACGAGCAGTACTTC
TRBJ2-6 . once TRBV4-1 CASSHQDSGANVLTF TGCGCCAGCAGCCATCAGGACTCTGGGGCCAACGTCCTGACTTTC
TRBJ1-1 . . TRBV19 CASSSGWNTEAFF TGTGCCAGTAGCTCCGGGTGGAACACTGAAGCTTTCTTT
TRBJ1-6 . . TRBV5-6 CASSFRGFMLGSPLHF TGTGCCAGCAGCTTCCGAGGTTTTATGTTAGGTTCACCCCTCCACTTT
TRBJ1-1 . . TRBV27 CASSFSGLNTEAFF TGTGCCAGCAGTTTCTCAGGTTTGAACACTGAAGCTTTCTTT
TRBJ1-4 . . TRBV6-5 CASRPGQTNNEKLFF TGTGCCAGCAGACCCGGACAGACCAATAATGAAAAACTGTTTTTT
TRBJ1-2 TRBD1 . TRBV6-5 CASSPRDRGPFGYTF TGTGCCAGCAGTCCCCGGGACAGGGGCCCCTTTGGCTACACCTTC
TRBJ2-7 TRBD1 . TRBV7-9 CASSLGQGGYEQYF TGTGCCAGCAGCCTGGGACAGGGAGGCTACGAGCAGTACTTC
TRBJ1-2 . . TRBV19 CASSNPGRGYTF TGTGCCAGTAGTAACCCAGGGCGAGGCTACACCTTC
TRBJ2-7 TRBD1 . TRBV19 CASKKGTGDEQYF TGTGCCAGTAAAAAAGGGACAGGGGACGAGCAGTACTTC
TRBJ2-3 TRBD2 . TRBV30 CAWRLGTSGRASDTQYF TGTGCCTGGAGGTTGGGAACTAGCGGGAGAGCATCAGATACGCAGTATTTT
TRBJ2-6 . . TRBV4-3 CASSQTGTGANVLTF TGCGCCAGCAGCCAAACAGGGACTGGGGCCAACGTCCTGACTTTC
TRBJ2-5 TRBD1 . TRBV19 CASSIGTGNQETQYF TGTGCCAGTAGTATAGGGACAGGCAACCAAGAGACCCAGTACTTC
TRBJ2-7 TRBD2 . TRBV2 CASNGLAGGNEQYF TGTGCCAGCAACGGACTAGCGGGAGGAAACGAGCAGTACTTC
TRBJ1-1 . . TRBV9 CASSFGGGGNTEAFF TGTGCCAGCAGTTTCGGGGGGGGTGGCAACACTGAAGCTTTCTTT
TRBJ1-6 . . TRBV29-1 CSVGGGEGSPLHF TGCAGCGTTGGGGGAGGTGAAGGGTCACCCCTCCACTTT
TRBJ1-2 . . TRBV2 CASRKGQAGRGYTF TGTGCCAGCAGGAAGGGGCAGGCCGGGAGGGGCTACACCTTC
TRBJ1-4 TRBD1 . TRBV10-3 CAISESTGGGKLFF TGTGCCATCAGTGAGTCGACAGGGGGCGGAAAACTGTTTTTT
TRBJ2-1 . . TRBV6-1 CASTQSQLPDNEQFF TGTGCCAGCACCCAGTCCCAGTTGCCAGACAATGAGCAGTTCTTC
TRBJ2-3 TRBD1 once TRBV15 CATSRHRGTSSTDTQYF TGTGCCACCAGCAGACACAGGGGGACCTCTAGCACAGATACGCAGTATTTT
TRBJ2-7 . . TRBV2 CASSSVYEQYF TGTGCCAGCAGCTCGGTCTACGAGCAGTACTTC
TRBJ1-5 TRBD1 . TRBV19 CASSGQGGQPQHF TGTGCCAGTAGTGGACAGGGCGGTCAGCCCCAGCATTTT
TRBJ2-3 . . TRBV19 CASRKGDSQDTQYF TGTGCCAGTAGGAAAGGGGACTCCCAAGATACGCAGTATTTT
TRBJ2-7 . . TRBV29-1 CSVAGGAYESCEQYF TGCAGCGTTGCGGGTGGGGCATACGAGTCTTGCGAGCAGTACTTC
TRBJ2-1 TRBD2 . TRBV5-1 CASSLDLAGGYNEQFF TGCGCCAGCAGCTTGGATCTAGCGGGGGGGTACAATGAGCAGTTCTTC
TRBJ2-1 TRBD2 once TRBV4-2 CASSLGLAGVLGEQFF TGTGCCAGCAGCCTCGGATTAGCGGGAGTATTGGGTGAGCAGTTCTTC
TRBJ2-3 . once TRBV6-5 CASSYSSGVPTDTQYF TGTGCCAGCAGTTACTCGTCCGGGGTCCCTACAGATACGCAGTATTTT
TRBJ1-2 TRBD1 few TRBV4-2 CASSPRDSTNYGYTF TGTGCCAGCAGCCCGCGGGACAGTACTAACTATGGCTACACCTTC
TRBJ1-6 TRBD1 . TRBV5-4 CASSPGTGGGNSPLHF TGTGCCAGCAGCCCTGGGACAGGGGGTGGTAATTCACCCCTCCACTTT
TRBJ1-3 . . TRBV5-5 CASGQLYGNTIYF TGTGCCAGCGGGCAGCTCTATGGAAACACCATATATTTT
TRBJ2-5 TRBD1 . TRBV9 CASSFSTGSQETQYF TGTGCCAGCAGCTTCTCGACAGGGAGTCAAGAGACCCAGTACTTC
TRBJ1-4 . . TRBV9 CASSAGGTSTNEKLFF TGTGCCAGCAGCGCGGGGGGGACATCAACTAATGAAAAACTGTTTTTT
TRBJ2-6 TRBD1 . TRBV19 CASGQGFSGANVLTF TGTGCCAGTGGACAGGGCTTTTCCGGGGCCAACGTCCTGACTTTC
TRBJ1-2 . . TRBV6-1 CASSEAIGEGGYGYTF TGTGCCAGCAGTGAAGCGATAGGGGAGGGTGGCTATGGCTACACCTTC
TRBJ2-7 . . TRBV7-8 CASSLSNSYEQYF TGTGCCAGCAGCTTGTCTAACTCCTACGAGCAGTACTTC
TRBJ1-5 TRBD1 . TRBV6-5 CASRPRTGGFQPQHF TGTGCCAGCAGGCCTCGGACAGGGGGCTTTCAGCCCCAGCATTTT